This T cell receptor (beta chain) was retrieved from a study of blood T cells in healthy people across ages. Findings and caveats of the study: Reliance upon unsorted PBMCs precluded definitive naive versus antigen-experienced comparison.

Using a J-beta primer mix together with a sample-barcoded 5' primer, a second PCR was run for about 6 to 11 cycles. Each CDR3 protein is one row after TCRdb ran MiXCR on the 5' RACE reads. The sample records 1.5 million to 1.9 million distinct CDR3 sequences, under 55% being singletons. The CDR3 runs to 13 residues. Germline V gives CDR1 DFQATT, CDR2 SNEGSKA (reference sequence). The J segment lost 5 bases and the V segment lost 6 bases, leaving 8 bases of the junction unmatched. Note on this clonotype: Its antigen is still unknown.

The sample comprised blood. This receptor was obtained from a woman younger than 30 in good health. The V and J genes are TRBV20-1 and TRBJ2-5; TRBD2 agrees at 8 bases. The CDR3 coding sequence is TGCAGTGCGAACTGGCGGGGGGCTGAGACCCAGTACTTC. Residues: CSANWRGAETQYF.